This TCR beta chain comes out of a study of blood T cell repertoires in COVID-19. As for the study in general: Whether acute or convalescent, the COVID-19 samples came from the United States, Italy and Spain. From T cells, B-cell-depleted T cells, or PBMCs came the material, which was cDNA or gDNA.

This CDR3 has 15 residues. CDR1 and CDR2 from the germline V gene are LNHDA and SQIVND (reference sequence). The germline V and J ends were trimmed by 7 bases and 0 bases, with 13 bases remaining between them. Enrolment of Seattle patients took place during active infection, and they were followed longitudinally. Produced via immunoSEQ multiplex PCR; TCRdb's table is partial and in-frame only. The sample contains about 250,000 clones, approximately 85% of which appear only once. The sequencing input was peripheral blood. The clonotype comes from a woman of 80 years or more with COVID-19, enrolled during active disease. The chain combines TRBV19 with TRBJ1-5; a weak D match, TRBD1 (5 bases). The DNA for the CDR3 is TGTGCCAGTATTCTTGACAGCAATAGCAATCAGCCCCAGCATTTT. This gives the protein CASILDSNSNQPQHF.